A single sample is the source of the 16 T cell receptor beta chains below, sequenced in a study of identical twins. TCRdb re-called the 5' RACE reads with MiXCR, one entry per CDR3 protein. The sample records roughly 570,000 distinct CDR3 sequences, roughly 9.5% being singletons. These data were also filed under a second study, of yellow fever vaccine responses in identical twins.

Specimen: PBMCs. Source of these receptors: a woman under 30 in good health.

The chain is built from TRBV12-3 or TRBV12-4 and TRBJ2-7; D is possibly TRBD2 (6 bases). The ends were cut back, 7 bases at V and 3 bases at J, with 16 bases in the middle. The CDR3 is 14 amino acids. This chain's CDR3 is CASTLGGGGYEQYF. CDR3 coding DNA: TGTGCCAGCACCCTGGGAGGAGGAGGCTACGAGCAGTACTTC.

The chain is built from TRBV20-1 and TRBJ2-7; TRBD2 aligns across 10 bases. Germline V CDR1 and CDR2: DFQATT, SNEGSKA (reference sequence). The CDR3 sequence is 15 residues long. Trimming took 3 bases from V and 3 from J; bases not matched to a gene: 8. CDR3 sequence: CSARDRTSGFYEQYF. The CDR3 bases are TGCAGTGCTAGGGACCGGACTAGCGGATTCTACGAGCAGTACTTC.

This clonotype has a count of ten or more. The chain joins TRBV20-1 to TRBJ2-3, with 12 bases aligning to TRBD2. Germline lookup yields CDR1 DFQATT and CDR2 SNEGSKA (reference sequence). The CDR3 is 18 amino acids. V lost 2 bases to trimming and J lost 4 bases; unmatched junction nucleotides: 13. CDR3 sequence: CSARNRLAGGTWADTQYF. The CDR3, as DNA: TGCAGTGCTAGAAATCGTCTAGCGGGGGGGACTTGGGCAGATACGCAGTATTTT.

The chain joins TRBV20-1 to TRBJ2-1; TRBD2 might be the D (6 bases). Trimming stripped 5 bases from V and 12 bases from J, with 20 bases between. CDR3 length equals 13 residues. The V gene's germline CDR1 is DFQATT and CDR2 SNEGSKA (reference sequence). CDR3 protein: CSARASGANTQFF. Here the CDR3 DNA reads TGCAGTGCTCGCGCGTCGGGAGCAAATACGCAGTTCTTC.

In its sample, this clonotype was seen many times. CDR3 sequence (DNA): TGTGCCAGCAGCAGGGGTCCTGAGCAGTTCTTC. This encodes CASSRGPEQFF. The chain uses TRBV3-1 and TRBJ2-1, with D perhaps matching TRBD1 (5 bases). This CDR3 contains 11 residues. Trimming left V 5 bases short and J 9 bases short, with 8 bases between. Germline values: CDR1 LGHDT, CDR2 YNNKEL (reference sequence).

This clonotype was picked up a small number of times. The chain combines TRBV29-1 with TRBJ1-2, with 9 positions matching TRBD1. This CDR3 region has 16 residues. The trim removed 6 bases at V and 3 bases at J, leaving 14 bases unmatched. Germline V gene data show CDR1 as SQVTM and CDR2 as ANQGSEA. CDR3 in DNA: TGCAGCGTCGGAATGACAGGGGGAAGGCTTGACTATGGCTACACCTTC. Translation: CSVGMTGGRLDYGYTF.

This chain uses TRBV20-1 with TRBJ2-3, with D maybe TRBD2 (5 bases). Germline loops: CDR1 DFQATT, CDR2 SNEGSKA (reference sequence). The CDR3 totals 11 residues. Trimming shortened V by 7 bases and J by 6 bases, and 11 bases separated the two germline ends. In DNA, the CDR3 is TGCAGTGGTCCCCGCGGGGATACGCAGTATTTT. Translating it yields CSGPRGDTQYF.

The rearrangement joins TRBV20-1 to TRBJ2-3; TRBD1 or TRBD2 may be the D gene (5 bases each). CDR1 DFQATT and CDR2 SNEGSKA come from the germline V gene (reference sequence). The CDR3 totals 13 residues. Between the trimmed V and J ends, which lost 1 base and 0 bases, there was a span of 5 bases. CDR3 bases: TGCAGTGCTAGAGGGGGGAGCACAGATACGCAGTATTTT. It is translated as CSARGGSTDTQYF.

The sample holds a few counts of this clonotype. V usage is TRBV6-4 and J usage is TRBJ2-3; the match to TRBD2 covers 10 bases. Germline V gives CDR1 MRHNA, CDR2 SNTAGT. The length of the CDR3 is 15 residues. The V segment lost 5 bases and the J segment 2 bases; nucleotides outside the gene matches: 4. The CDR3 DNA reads TGTGCCAGCAGTATCACTAGCGGGGACACAGATACGCAGTATTTT. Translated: CASSITSGDTDTQYF.

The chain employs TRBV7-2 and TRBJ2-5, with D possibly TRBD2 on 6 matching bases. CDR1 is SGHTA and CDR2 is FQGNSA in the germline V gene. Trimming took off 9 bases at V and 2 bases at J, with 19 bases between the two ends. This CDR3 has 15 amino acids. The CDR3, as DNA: TGTGCCAGTCGTCGGGTCCCTGGGGGGCAAGAGACCCAGTACTTC. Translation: CASRRVPGGQETQYF.

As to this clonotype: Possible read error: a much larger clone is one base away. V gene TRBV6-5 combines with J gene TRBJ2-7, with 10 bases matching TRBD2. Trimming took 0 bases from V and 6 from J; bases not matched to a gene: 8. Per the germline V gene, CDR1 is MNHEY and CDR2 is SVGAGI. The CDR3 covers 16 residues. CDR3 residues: CASSYSTSGFPFEQYF. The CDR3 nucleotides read TGTGCCAGCAGTTACTCGACTAGCGGGTTTCCCTTCGAGCAGTACTTC.

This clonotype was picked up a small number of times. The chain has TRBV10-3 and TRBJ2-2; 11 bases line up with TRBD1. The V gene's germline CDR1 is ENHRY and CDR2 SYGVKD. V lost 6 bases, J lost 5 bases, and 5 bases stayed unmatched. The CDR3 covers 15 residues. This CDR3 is CAIRKDRGLTGELFF. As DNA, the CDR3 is TGTGCCATCAGGAAGGACAGGGGGCTGACCGGGGAGCTGTTTTTT.

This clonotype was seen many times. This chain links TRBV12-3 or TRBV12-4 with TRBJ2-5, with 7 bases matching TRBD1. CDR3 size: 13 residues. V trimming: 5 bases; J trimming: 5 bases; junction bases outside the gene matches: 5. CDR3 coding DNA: TGTGCCAGCAGTCCGACAGGGTTGGAGACCCAGTACTTC. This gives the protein CASSPTGLETQYF.

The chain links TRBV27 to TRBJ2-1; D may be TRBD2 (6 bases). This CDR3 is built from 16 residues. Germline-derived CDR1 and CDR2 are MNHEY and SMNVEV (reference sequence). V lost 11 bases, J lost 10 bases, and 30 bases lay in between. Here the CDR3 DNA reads TGTGCCTCTCACGCCAGACTAGACGGGCGGGGTTGGGAGCAGTTCTTC. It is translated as CASHARLDGRGWEQFF.

CDR3 in DNA: TGTGCCAGCAGCCCAACTCCGAATAGGGGGCCGGATACGCAGTATTTT. Its protein is CASSPTPNRGPDTQYF. The chain has TRBV6-2 or TRBV6-3 and TRBJ2-3, with 7 bases that match TRBD1. The CDR3 covers 16 residues. Germline V lookup: CDR1 MNHEY, CDR2 SVGEGT. After removal of 6 bases from V and 6 bases from J, the junction contained 15 bases not matched to a gene.

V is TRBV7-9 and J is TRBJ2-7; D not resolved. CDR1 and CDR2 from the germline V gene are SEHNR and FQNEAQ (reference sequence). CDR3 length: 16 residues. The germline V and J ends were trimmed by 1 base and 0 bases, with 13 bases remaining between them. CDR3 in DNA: TGTGCCAGCAGCTTAGGGCACGATAGCCTCTCCTACGAGCAGTACTTC. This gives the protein CASSLGHDSLSYEQYF.